There are many counts of the clone carrying this T cell receptor beta chain. Its target is not known. In TCRdb, the RT-PCR reads were re-called with MiXCR into one record per CDR3 protein. Here the sample spans about 240,000 distinct CDR3 sequences, over 9% being singletons. CDR3 length equals 15 residues. V was pared by 4 bases and J by 13 bases, with 9 bases of the junction left unmatched. CDR1 LGHNA and CDR2 YSLEER come from the germline V gene. This specimen comes from a study of response to subunit inactivated influenza vaccine. Study-wide results and limits: A suggestion made by the authors is that each seasonal influenza vaccination recruits few new T cells.

This material consisted of non-naive T cells sorted from PBMCs, taken 14 days before vaccination. The receptor was isolated from a man aged 50 to 60 who received an inactivated influenza vaccine. The gene calls are TRBV4-3 and TRBJ2-1, with 14 bases fitting TRBD2. CDR3 loop: CASSRDRLAGGLQFF. The CDR3 coding sequence is TGCGCCAGCAGCCGAGATCGACTAGCGGGGGGGCTTCAGTTCTTC.